What follows describes a single T cell receptor (beta chain). Its specificity is not known. Primers included in the PCR were 60 Vbeta and 13 Jbeta primers. Repertoires were generated with immunoSEQ multiplex PCR, while TCRdb's copy carries only in-frame clones and drops some. Of around 180,000 clones listed, approximately 71% are singletons. This sample was included in a study of cytomegalovirus exposure and HLA in healthy donors. Germline CDR1 and CDR2: LNHDA and SQIVND (reference sequence). Trimming removed 4 bases from V and 6 bases from J; junction bases left unmatched: 10. This CDR3 spans 16 amino acids. Broader study findings: Cytomegalovirus status, reportedly, was diagnosed with high specificity and sensitivity by the classifier. Earlier results showed most TCR beta V segments being productive about 87% or about 30% of the time.

This sequence joins TRBV19 and TRBJ1-5; 9 bases are shared with TRBD1. The origin of this receptor is a girl aged 5 to 17 in good health and CMV-seronegative. Source material: PBMCs. The CDR3 loop reads CASSRGQGLVGQPQHF. CDR3 nucleotide sequence: TGTGCCAGTAGTAGGGGACAGGGCCTTGTCGGTCAGCCCCAGCATTTT.